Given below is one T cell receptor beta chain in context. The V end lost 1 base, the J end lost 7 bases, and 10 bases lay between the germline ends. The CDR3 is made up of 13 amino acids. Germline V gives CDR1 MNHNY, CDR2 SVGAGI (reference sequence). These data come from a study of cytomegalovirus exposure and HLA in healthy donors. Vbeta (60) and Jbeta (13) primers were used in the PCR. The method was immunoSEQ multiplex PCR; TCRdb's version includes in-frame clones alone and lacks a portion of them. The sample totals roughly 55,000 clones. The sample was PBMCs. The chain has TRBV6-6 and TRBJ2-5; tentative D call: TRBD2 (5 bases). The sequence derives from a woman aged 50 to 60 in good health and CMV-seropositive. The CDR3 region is CASSYLLEGTQYF. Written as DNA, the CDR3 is TGTGCCAGCAGTTACTTACTTGAGGGGACCCAGTACTTC.